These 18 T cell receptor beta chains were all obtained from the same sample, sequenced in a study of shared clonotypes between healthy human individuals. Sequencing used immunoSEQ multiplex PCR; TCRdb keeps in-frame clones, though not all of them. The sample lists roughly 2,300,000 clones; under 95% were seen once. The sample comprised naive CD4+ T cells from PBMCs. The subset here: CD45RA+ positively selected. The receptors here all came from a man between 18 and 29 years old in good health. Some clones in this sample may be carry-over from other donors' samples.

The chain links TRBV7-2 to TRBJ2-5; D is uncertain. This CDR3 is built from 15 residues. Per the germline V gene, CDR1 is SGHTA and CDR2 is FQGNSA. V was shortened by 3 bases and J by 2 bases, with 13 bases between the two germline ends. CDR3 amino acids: CASSLEASRQETQYF. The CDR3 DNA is TGTGCCAGCAGCTTGGAAGCCTCGCGACAAGAGACCCAGTACTTC.

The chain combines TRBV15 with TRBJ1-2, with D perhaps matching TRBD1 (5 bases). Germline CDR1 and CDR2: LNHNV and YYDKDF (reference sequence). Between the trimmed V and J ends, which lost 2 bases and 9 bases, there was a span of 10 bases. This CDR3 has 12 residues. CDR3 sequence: CATSRHKDSYTF. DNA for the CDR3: TGTGCCACCAGCAGACACAAGGACAGCTACACCTTC.

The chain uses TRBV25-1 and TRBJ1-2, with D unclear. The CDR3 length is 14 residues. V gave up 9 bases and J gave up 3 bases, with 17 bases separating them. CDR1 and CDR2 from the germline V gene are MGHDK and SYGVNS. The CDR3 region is CASSSDGQHYGYTF. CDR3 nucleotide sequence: TGTGCCAGTTCCTCCGACGGGCAACACTATGGCTACACCTTC.

The CDR3 sequence is CASSPINRQDGQPQHF. The CDR3 DNA sequence: TGTGCCAGCTCACCAATAAATCGACAGGATGGTCAGCCCCAGCATTTT. This sequence joins TRBV18 and TRBJ1-5; D is possibly TRBD1 (6 bases). With 2 bases removed from V and 6 bases from J, the gap between germline ends came to 17 bases. This CDR3 contains 16 residues. The V gene's germline CDR1 is KGHSH and CDR2 LQKENI.

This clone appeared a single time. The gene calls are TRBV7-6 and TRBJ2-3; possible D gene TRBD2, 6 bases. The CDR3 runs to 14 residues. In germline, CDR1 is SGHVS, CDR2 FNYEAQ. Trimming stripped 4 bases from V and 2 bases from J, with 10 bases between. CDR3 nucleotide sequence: TGTGCCAGCAGCTCGGGGGACTTCACAGATACGCAGTATTTT. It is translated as CASSSGDFTDTQYF.

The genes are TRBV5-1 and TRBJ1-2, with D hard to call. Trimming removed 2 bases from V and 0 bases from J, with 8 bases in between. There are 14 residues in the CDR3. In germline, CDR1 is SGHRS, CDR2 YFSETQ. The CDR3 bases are TGCGCCAGCAGCTTAGACACGACTAACTATGGCTACACCTTC. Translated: CASSLDTTNYGYTF.

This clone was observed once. The CDR3 loop is CASSVAPSEYF. CDR3 sequence (DNA): TGTGCCAGCAGTGTCGCCCCAAGTGAGTACTTC. This chain joins TRBV2 and TRBJ2-7; no definite D call. The CDR3 runs 11 residues. From germline, CDR1 is SNHLY and CDR2 FYNNEI. Trimming stripped 4 bases from V and 11 bases from J, with 12 bases between.

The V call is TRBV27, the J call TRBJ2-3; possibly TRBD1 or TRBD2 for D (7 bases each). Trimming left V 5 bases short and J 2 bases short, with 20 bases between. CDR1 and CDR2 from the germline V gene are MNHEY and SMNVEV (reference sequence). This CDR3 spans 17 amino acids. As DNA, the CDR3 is TGTGCCAGCAGTCCGCCGAGGGGGCGGGAGTTCACAGATACGCAGTATTTT. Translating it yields CASSPPRGREFTDTQYF.

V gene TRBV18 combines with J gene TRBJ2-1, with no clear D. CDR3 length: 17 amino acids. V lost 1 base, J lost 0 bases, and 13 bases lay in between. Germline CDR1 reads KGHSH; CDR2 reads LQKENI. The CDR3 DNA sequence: TGTGCCAGCTCACCACTGGGCGGCCAGAGCTCCTACAATGAGCAGTTCTTC. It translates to CASSPLGGQSSYNEQFF.

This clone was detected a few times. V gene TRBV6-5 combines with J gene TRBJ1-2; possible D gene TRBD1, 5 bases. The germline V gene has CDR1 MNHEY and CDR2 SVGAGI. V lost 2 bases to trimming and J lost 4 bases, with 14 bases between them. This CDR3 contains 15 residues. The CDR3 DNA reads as TGTGCCAGCAGTTACCGGCGGGGGAATTTCTATGGCTACACCTTC. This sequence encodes CASSYRRGNFYGYTF.

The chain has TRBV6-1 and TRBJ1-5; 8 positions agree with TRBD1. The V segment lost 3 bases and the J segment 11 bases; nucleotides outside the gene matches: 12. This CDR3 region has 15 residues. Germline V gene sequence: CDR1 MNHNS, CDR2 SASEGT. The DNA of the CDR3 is TGTGCCAGCAGTGATCGGGCAGGGGGCCTAATGGCCCAGCATTTT. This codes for CASSDRAGGLMAQHF.

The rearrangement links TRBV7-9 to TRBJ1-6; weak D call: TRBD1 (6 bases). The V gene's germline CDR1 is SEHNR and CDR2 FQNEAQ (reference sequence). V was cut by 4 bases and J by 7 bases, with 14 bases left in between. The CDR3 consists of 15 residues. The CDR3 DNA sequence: TGTGCCAGCAGCTCTACGGCACAGGGAAATTCACCCCTCCACTTT. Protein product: CASSSTAQGNSPLHF.

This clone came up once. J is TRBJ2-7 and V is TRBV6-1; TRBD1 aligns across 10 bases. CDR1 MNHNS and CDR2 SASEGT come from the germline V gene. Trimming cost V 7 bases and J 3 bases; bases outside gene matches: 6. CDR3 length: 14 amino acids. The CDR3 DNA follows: TGTGCCAGCACCATGTGGACAGGGGGCTACGAGCAGTACTTC. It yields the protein CASTMWTGGYEQYF.

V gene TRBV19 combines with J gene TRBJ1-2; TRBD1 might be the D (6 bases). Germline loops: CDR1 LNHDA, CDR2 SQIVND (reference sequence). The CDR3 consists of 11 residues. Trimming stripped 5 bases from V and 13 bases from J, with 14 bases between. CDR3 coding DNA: TGTGCCAGTAGTTCAAGGGACACTCGCACCTTC. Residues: CASSSRDTRTF.

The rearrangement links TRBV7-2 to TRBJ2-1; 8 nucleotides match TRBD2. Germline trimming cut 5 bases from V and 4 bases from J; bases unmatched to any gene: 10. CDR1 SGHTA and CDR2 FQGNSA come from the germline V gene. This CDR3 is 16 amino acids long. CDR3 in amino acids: CASSTLTSGAYNEQFF. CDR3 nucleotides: TGTGCCAGCAGCACCCTCACTAGCGGAGCTTACAATGAGCAGTTCTTC.

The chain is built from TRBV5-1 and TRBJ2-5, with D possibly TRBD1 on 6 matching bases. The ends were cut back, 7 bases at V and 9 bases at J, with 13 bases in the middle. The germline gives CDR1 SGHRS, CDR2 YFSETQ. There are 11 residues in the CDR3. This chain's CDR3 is CASRRGFSQYF. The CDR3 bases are TGCGCCAGCCGTAGGGGGTTTTCCCAGTACTTC.

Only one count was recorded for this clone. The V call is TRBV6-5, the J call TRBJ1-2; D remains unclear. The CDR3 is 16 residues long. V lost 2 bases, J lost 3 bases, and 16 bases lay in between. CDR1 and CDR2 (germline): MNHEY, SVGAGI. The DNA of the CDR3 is TGTGCCAGCAGTTACGGTCGCGGACGGCCCTACTATGGCTACACCTTC. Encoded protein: CASSYGRGRPYYGYTF.

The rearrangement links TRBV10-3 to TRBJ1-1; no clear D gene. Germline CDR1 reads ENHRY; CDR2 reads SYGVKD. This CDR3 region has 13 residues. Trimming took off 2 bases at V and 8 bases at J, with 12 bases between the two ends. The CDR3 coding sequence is TGTGCCATCAGTGAGGTACACAAGGACGAAGCTTTCTTT. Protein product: CAISEVHKDEAFF.